What follows are 28 T cell receptor beta chains derived from one specimen sequenced in a study of T cell responses to AZD1222 COVID-19 vaccine. The assay was immunoSEQ multiplex PCR, and TCRdb's table has in-frame clones only and misses some. The sample records about 27,000 clones, approximately 92% being singletons. This sample comprised peripheral blood, obtained 28 days after the second AZD1222 dose. These receptors were obtained from an adult who received the AZD1222 COVID-19 vaccine.

The J gene is TRBJ2-3, the V gene TRBV28, with D tentatively TRBD2 (6 bases). This CDR3 has 16 amino acids. The germline gives CDR1 MDHEN, CDR2 SYDVKM. V was shortened by 4 bases and J by 2 bases, with 16 bases between the two germline ends. In nucleotides, the CDR3 is TGTGCCAGCAGTTCTCCCGTTGCGGGGTACACAGATACGCAGTATTTT. This sequence encodes CASSSPVAGYTDTQYF.

This chain connects TRBV19 to TRBJ2-1; 10 bases are shared with TRBD2. The CDR3 totals 16 residues. Germline loops: CDR1 LNHDA, CDR2 SQIVND (reference sequence). The V segment lost 5 bases and the J segment 4 bases; nucleotides outside the gene matches: 8. The CDR3 nucleotides read TGTGCCAGTAGTCCGGGGGATAGCGGGAGGTACAATGAGCAGTTCTTC. It translates to CASSPGDSGRYNEQFF.

V and J are TRBV7-9 and TRBJ1-1, with D uncertain. Deletions cut 3 bases from V and 7 bases from J, with 9 bases between. The V gene's germline CDR1 is SEHNR and CDR2 FQNEAQ (reference sequence). CDR3 length equals 12 residues. Here the CDR3 DNA reads TGTGCCAGCAGCTTGGCGACGGGTGAAGCTTTCTTT. It encodes CASSLATGEAFF.

J is TRBJ1-4 and V is TRBV18, with 8 nucleotides matching TRBD1. V dropped 6 bases and J dropped 7; count of bases not matched to a gene: 7. This CDR3 contains 14 residues. Germline lookup yields CDR1 KGHSH and CDR2 LQKENI. As DNA, the CDR3 is TGTGCCAGCTCCGCGGGGACAGGTGGTGAAAAACTGTTTTTT. This codes for CASSAGTGGEKLFF.

The chain couples TRBV18 to TRBJ1-5, with TRBD1 matching over 8 bases. Germline CDR1 reads KGHSH; CDR2 reads LQKENI. This CDR3 is 15 amino acids long. The V gene end was trimmed by 5 bases and the J gene end by 3 bases; junction bases not matched to a gene: 6. The CDR3: CASSSGQGHNQPQHF. DNA for the CDR3: TGTGCCAGCTCATCCGGACAGGGACACAATCAGCCCCAGCATTTT.

This sequence joins TRBV4-2 and TRBJ2-7; 14 bases match TRBD2. CDR1 and CDR2 (germline): LGHNA, YNFKEQ. Trimming cost V 0 bases and J 9 bases; bases outside gene matches: 4. The CDR3 is 15 residues long. The CDR3 region is CASSQESGLAGGQYF. The CDR3 coding sequence is TGTGCCAGCAGCCAAGAATCCGGACTAGCGGGAGGGCAGTACTTC.

The rearrangement uses TRBV7-2 and TRBJ2-4, with 7 bases aligning to TRBD2. The junction had 4 bases not matched to a gene; V was cut back by 8 bases and J by 3 bases. This CDR3 has 13 residues. The V gene's germline CDR1 is SGHTA and CDR2 FQGNSA. The CDR3: CASGRAGKNIQYF. In nucleotides, the CDR3 is TGTGCCAGCGGGAGGGCGGGCAAAAACATTCAGTACTTC.

The gene calls are TRBV21-1 and TRBJ2-7; TRBD1 is the table's D call, not checked against the DNA. TRBV21-1 is described as a pseudogene. The CDR3 length is 19 residues. CDR3 region: CASSKEASDRGLGSYEQYF. CDR3 nucleotide sequence: TGTGCCAGCAGCAAAGAGGCTTCGGACAGGGGTTTGGGCTCCTACGAGCAGTACTTC.

The V call is TRBV28, the J call TRBJ2-2, with unresolved D. Germline CDR1 MDHEN, CDR2 SYDVKM. This CDR3 comprises 13 residues. The V and J ends lost 2 bases and 0 bases respectively, with 1 base between them. CDR3 sequence reads: CASSLPNTGELFF. In DNA form, the CDR3 reads TGTGCCAGCAGTTTACCGAACACCGGGGAGCTGTTTTTT.

V is TRBV6-2 or TRBV6-3 and J is TRBJ2-7; 10 nucleotides align to TRBD2. The CDR3 covers 18 residues. V trimming: 0 bases; J trimming: 5 bases; junction bases outside the gene matches: 13. Germline V gives CDR1 MNHEY, CDR2 SVGEGT. CDR3 bases: TGTGCCAGCAGTTACTCACCAAGGCCTAGCGGGAGCCACCACGAGCAGTACTTC. It is translated as CASSYSPRPSGSHHEQYF.

This clone was counted once. The chain joins TRBV19 to TRBJ1-1, with D possibly TRBD1 on 6 matching bases. The V end was cut by 5 bases, the J end by 0 bases, with 16 bases between. CDR3 size: 16 residues. Germline loops: CDR1 LNHDA, CDR2 SQIVND (reference sequence). The CDR3 coding sequence is TGTGCCAGTAGTTTCAGGGGCGTGGGACTGAACACTGAAGCTTTCTTT. It specifies CASSFRGVGLNTEAFF.

The V and J genes are TRBV10-3 and TRBJ1-1, with a weak D call TRBD1 (5 bases). CDR1 ENHRY and CDR2 SYGVKD come from the germline V gene. CDR3 length: 13 residues. V lost 4 bases to trimming and J lost 4 bases, with 10 bases between them. The CDR3 protein is CAISGQTATEAFF. The CDR3 region has the DNA TGTGCCATCAGTGGACAGACAGCCACTGAAGCTTTCTTT.

The chain recombines TRBV30 with TRBJ2-7, with a tentative D call TRBD1 (5 bases). Germline V gene sequence: CDR1 GTSNPN, CDR2 SVGIG (reference sequence). The length of the CDR3 is 13 residues. Trimming removed 0 bases at V and 2 bases at J, with 8 bases between. The CDR3 DNA follows: TGTGCCTGGAGTGTTAAGGGGCCCTACGAGCAGTACTTC. Its protein product is CAWSVKGPYEQYF.

The chain uses TRBV11-2 and TRBJ1-2; D is ambiguous. Germline CDR1 reads SGHAT; CDR2 reads FQNNGV. This CDR3 is 12 amino acids long. V shed 5 bases and J shed 5 bases, with 9 bases lying between them. The CDR3 nucleotides are TGTGCCAGCAGCAGGGAACTATATGGCTACACCTTC. This gives the protein CASSRELYGYTF. Using reference TRBV11-2 and TRBJ1-2 for the parts outside the CDR3, the full variable domain is EAGVAQSPRYKIIEKRQSVAFWCNPISGHATLYWYQQILGQGPKLLIQFQNNGVVDDSQLPKDRFSAERLKGVDSTLKIQPAKLEDSAVYLCASSRELYGYTFGSGTRLTVV.

The gene calls are TRBV28 and TRBJ2-7; 7 bases fit TRBD2. The CDR3 extends over 14 amino acids. Germline assignment: CDR1 MDHEN and CDR2 SYDVKM. The J segment lost 0 bases and the V segment lost 6 bases, leaving 5 bases of the junction unmatched. The CDR3 bases are TGTGCCAGCAGATTAGCGGGTGCCTCCTACGAGCAGTACTTC. Amino acids: CASRLAGASYEQYF.

This chain uses TRBV7-3 with TRBJ2-4; TRBD1 aligns across 9 bases. V dropped 1 base and J dropped 7; count of bases not matched to a gene: 5. Looked up from germline, CDR1 is SGHTA and CDR2 is FQGTGA. There are 15 residues in the CDR3. This CDR3 is CASSLNAGTGNIQYF. In nucleotides, the CDR3 is TGTGCCAGCAGCTTAAATGCCGGGACAGGGAACATTCAGTACTTC.

This clone was recorded once. This sequence joins TRBV6-5 and TRBJ2-1; tentative D call: TRBD2 (6 bases). CDR3 length: 14 residues. Trimming shortened V by 2 bases and J by 4 bases, and 9 bases separated the two germline ends. CDR1 and CDR2 from the germline V gene are MNHEY and SVGAGI. CDR3 in amino acids: CASSYGGAYNEQFF. The CDR3 nucleotides read TGTGCCAGCAGTTACGGCGGGGCGTACAATGAGCAGTTCTTC.

This chain connects TRBV2 to TRBJ2-1; 7 bases agree with TRBD2. Germline lookup yields CDR1 SNHLY and CDR2 FYNNEI. V gave up 5 bases and J gave up 10 bases; unmatched junction bases: 8. This CDR3 contains 13 residues. This CDR3 reads CASSPLSGGEQFF. DNA of the CDR3: TGTGCCAGCAGTCCCCTCTCCGGGGGGGAGCAGTTCTTC.

This chain uses TRBV6-5 with TRBJ1-6; a weak D match, TRBD1 (5 bases). The ends were cut back, 0 bases at V and 6 bases at J, with 9 bases in the middle. This CDR3 is 15 amino acids long. CDR1 is MNHEY and CDR2 is SVGAGI in the germline V gene. In DNA form, the CDR3 reads TGTGCCAGCAGTTACTCCTGGGGGGGTAATTCACCCCTCCACTTT. It encodes CASSYSWGGNSPLHF.

The V call is TRBV19, the J call TRBJ1-5; a possible D gene is TRBD1 (5 bases). Trimming removed 9 bases at V and 0 bases at J, with 21 bases between. Germline V gene lookup returns CDR1 LNHDA and CDR2 SQIVND (reference sequence). This CDR3 comprises 17 residues. This CDR3 reads CASRHPPTDPSNQPQHF. The CDR3 DNA reads TGTGCCAGCCGTCACCCTCCGACAGACCCTAGCAATCAGCCCCAGCATTTT.

In this sample, this clone turned up once. The chain joins TRBV27 to TRBJ2-7; D is unresolved. Trimming took off 0 bases at V and 2 bases at J, with 11 bases between the two ends. This CDR3 has 15 residues. In germline, CDR1 is MNHEY, CDR2 SMNVEV (reference sequence). CDR3 protein: CASSLSKISTYEQYF. In DNA form, the CDR3 reads TGTGCCAGCAGTTTATCGAAAATATCAACCTACGAGCAGTACTTC.

The rearrangement joins TRBV5-5 to TRBJ1-3, with 7 nucleotides matching TRBD1. V dropped 2 bases and J dropped 4; count of bases not matched to a gene: 6. This CDR3 is built from 15 residues. Germline V gene sequence: CDR1 SGHKS, CDR2 YYEKEE (reference sequence). This CDR3 reads CASSLTGEEGNTIYF. Written as DNA, the CDR3 is TGTGCCAGCAGCTTAACAGGGGAGGAGGGAAACACCATATATTTT.

J is TRBJ2-1 and V is TRBV11-3; the D gene could be TRBD1 or TRBD2 (6 bases each). CDR3 length equals 17 residues. Germline loops: CDR1 SGHNT, CDR2 YENEEA. V was clipped by 1 base and J by 4 bases, with 17 bases between them. The chain's CDR3 is CASSLVQAGGLYNEQFF. The CDR3 DNA reads TGTGCCAGCAGCTTAGTCCAGGCTGGGGGGCTGTACAATGAGCAGTTCTTC.

V and J are TRBV5-6 and TRBJ2-5; no clear D. V lost 3 bases and J 5 bases, leaving 8 bases between the germline ends. There are 12 residues in the CDR3. The germline V gene encodes CDR1 SGHDT and CDR2 YYEEEE. CDR3 residues: CASSYLGETQYF. CDR3 DNA: TGTGCCAGCAGCTACTTGGGGGAGACCCAGTACTTC.

This chain uses TRBV5-1 with TRBJ2-1, with D perhaps TRBD1 (6 bases). The CDR3 is made up of 14 amino acids. Trimming shortened V by 7 bases and J by 0 bases, and 11 bases separated the two germline ends. Germline-derived CDR1 and CDR2 are SGHRS and YFSETQ. In DNA, the CDR3 is TGCGCCAGCGCAGAGGACAGCTCCTACAATGAGCAGTTCTTC. It codes for CASAEDSSYNEQFF.

J is TRBJ1-4 and V is TRBV15; 9 bases are a match to TRBD1. CDR1 is LNHNV and CDR2 is YYDKDF in the germline V gene (reference sequence). Trimming cost V 0 bases and J 7 bases; bases outside gene matches: 12. This CDR3 region has 18 residues. CDR3 DNA: TGTGCCACCAGCAGAGATGAACCGCGGGACAGGGTTTCTGAAAAACTGTTTTTT. Protein sequence: CATSRDEPRDRVSEKLFF.

The chain is built from TRBV29-1 and TRBJ1-2; TRBD1 aligns across 8 bases. The CDR3 spans 12 residues. CDR1 and CDR2 (germline): SQVTM, ANQGSEA. The trim removed 3 bases at V and 7 bases at J, leaving 4 bases unmatched. CDR3 region: CSVEAGGGGYTF. The CDR3 region has the DNA TGCAGCGTTGAGGCAGGGGGCGGTGGCTACACCTTC.

The chain couples TRBV18 to TRBJ1-6; 9 positions match TRBD1. The CDR3 loop spans 14 amino acids. From germline, CDR1 is KGHSH and CDR2 LQKENI. Germline trimming cut 3 bases from V and 10 bases from J; bases unmatched to any gene: 4. CDR3 sequence: CASSPGQGRSPLHF. The CDR3 coding sequence is TGTGCCAGCTCACCGGGACAGGGCCGATCACCCCTCCACTTT.